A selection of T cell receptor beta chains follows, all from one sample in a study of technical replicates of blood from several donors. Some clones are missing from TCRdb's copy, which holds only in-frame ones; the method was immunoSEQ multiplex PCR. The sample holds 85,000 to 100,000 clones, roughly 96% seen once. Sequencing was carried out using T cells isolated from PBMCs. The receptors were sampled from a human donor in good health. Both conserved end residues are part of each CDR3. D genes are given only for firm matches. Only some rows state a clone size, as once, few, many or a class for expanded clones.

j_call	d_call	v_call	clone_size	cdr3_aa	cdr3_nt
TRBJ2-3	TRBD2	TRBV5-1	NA	CASSPMTSGSYDTQYF	TGCGCCAGCAGCCCTATGACTAGCGGGAGTTATGATACGCAGTATTTT
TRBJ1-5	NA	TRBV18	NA	CASSPVEGGQHF	TGTGCCAGCTCACCGGTAGAAGGGGGCCAGCATTTT
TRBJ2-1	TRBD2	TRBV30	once	CAWTTSLAYNEQFF	TGTGCCTGGACGACTAGCCTCGCCTACAATGAGCAGTTCTTC
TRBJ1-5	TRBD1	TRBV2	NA	CASTLTGSVGSNQPQHF	TGTGCCAGCACCCTGACAGGGTCAGTGGGGAGCAATCAGCCCCAGCATTTT
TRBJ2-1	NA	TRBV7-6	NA	CASSFDNEQFF	TGTGCCAGCAGCTTCGACAATGAGCAGTTCTTC
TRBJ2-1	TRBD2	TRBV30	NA	CAWELAGVTNEQFF	TGTGCCTGGGAACTAGCGGGGGTAACCAATGAGCAGTTCTTC
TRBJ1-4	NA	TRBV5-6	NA	CASSFGGGGEKLFF	TGTGCCAGCAGCTTCGGAGGCGGCGGTGAAAAACTGTTTTTT
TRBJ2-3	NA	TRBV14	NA	CASSLKWPEPDTQYF	TGTGCCAGCAGCCTCAAGTGGCCGGAGCCTGATACGCAGTATTTT
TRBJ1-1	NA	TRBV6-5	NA	CATYSRDEAFF	TGTGCCACCTACTCACGGGATGAAGCTTTCTTT
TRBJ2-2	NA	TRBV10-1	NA	CASSESETGELFF	TGCGCCAGCAGTGAGTCGGAGACCGGGGAGCTGTTTTTT
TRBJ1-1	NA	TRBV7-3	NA	CASSFNLNTEAFF	TGTGCCAGCAGCTTTAACTTGAACACTGAAGCTTTCTTT
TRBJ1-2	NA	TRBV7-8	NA	CASSYTAGILDGYTF	TGTGCCAGCAGCTATACGGCAGGAATCTTGGATGGCTACACCTTC
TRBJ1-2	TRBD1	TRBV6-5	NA	CASSYGQGAGGYTF	TGTGCCAGCAGTTACGGGCAGGGGGCGGGGGGCTACACCTTC
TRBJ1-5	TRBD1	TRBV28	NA	CASSLAGTGNNQPQHF	TGTGCCAGCAGTTTAGCAGGGACAGGAAACAATCAGCCCCAGCATTTT
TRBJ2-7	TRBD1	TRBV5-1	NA	CASSEGRGYEQYF	TGCGCCAGCAGCGAGGGCAGGGGGTACGAGCAGTACTTC
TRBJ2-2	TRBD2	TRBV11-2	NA	CASNRAGGDTGELFF	TGTGCCAGCAACCGAGCGGGAGGGGACACCGGGGAGCTGTTTTTT
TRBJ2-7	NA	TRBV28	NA	CASRADSTYEQYF	TGTGCCAGCAGAGCTGACAGTACCTACGAGCAGTACTTC
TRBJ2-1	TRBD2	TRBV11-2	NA	CASSHGLAGSNEQFF	TGTGCCAGCAGCCATGGACTAGCGGGGTCCAATGAGCAGTTCTTC
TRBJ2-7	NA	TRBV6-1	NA	CASRVPRRGPYEQYF	TGTGCCAGCAGAGTCCCACGGCGGGGACCCTACGAGCAGTACTTC
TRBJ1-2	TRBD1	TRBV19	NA	CASNSDRGYYGYTF	TGTGCCAGTAACTCTGACAGGGGCTACTATGGCTACACCTTC
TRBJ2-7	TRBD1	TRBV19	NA	CASSTHLRQGSYEQYF	TGTGCCAGTAGTACCCATCTCCGACAGGGAAGCTACGAGCAGTACTTC
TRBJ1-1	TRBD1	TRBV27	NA	CASSAQTGTAAFF	TGTGCCAGCAGTGCACAGACAGGGACGGCAGCTTTCTTT
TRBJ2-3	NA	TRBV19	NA	CASSIGGRVTDTQYF	TGTGCCAGTAGTATCGGGGGGCGCGTCACAGATACGCAGTATTTT
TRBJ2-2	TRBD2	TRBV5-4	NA	CASSFPGLGGGELFF	TGTGCCAGCAGCTTCCCGGGACTAGGTGGCGGGGAGCTGTTTTTT
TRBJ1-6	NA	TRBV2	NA	CASSEQRGLRNSPLHF	TGTGCCAGCAGTGAACAAAGGGGGTTAAGGAATTCACCCCTCCACTTT
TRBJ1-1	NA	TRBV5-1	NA	CASSLPGTEAFF	TGCGCCAGCAGCTTGCCGGGAACTGAAGCTTTCTTT
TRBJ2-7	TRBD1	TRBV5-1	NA	CASSLGTGNYEQYF	TGCGCCAGCAGCTTGGGGACAGGGAACTACGAGCAGTACTTC
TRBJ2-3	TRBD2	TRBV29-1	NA	CSVEEADLTSGRAADTQYF	TGCAGCGTTGAAGAGGCCGACCTGACTAGCGGGAGGGCCGCAGATACGCAGTATTTT
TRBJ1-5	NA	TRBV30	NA	CAWSVLRGSGGGSGQPQHF	TGTGCCTGGAGTGTACTCAGGGGTTCCGGGGGGGGGAGTGGACAGCCCCAGCATTTT
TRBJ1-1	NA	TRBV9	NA	CASSAHRSGTEAFF	TGTGCCAGCAGCGCCCACAGGTCCGGCACTGAAGCTTTCTTT
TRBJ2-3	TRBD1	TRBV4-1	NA	CASSLTGLADTQYF	TGCGCCAGCAGCCTGACAGGGTTGGCAGATACGCAGTATTTT